Listed here are 21 T cell receptor beta chains from one sample, sequenced in a study of blood T cell repertoires in COVID-19 (dated by TCRdb to 2018 to 2021). Receptors were amplified or captured by the immunoSEQ multiplex PCR assay. Held by TCRdb, this immuneACCESS table contains in-frame sequences only and omits some clones. Under half of the omission traces to an unresolved V gene where checked; the cause of the rest is unknown. This sample lists 100,000 to 150,000 clones; 85% were detected once. The ten largest clones add up to around 3.2% of the sample. Specimen: peripheral blood. All receptors come from a woman over 75 with COVID-19, enrolled during active disease.

The chain has TRBV7-6 and TRBJ1-4; a weak D match, TRBD1 (6 bases). Germline CDR1 reads SGHVS; CDR2 reads FNYEAQ. The CDR3 covers 12 residues. The V end lost 4 bases, the J end lost 14 bases, and 14 bases lay between the germline ends. The CDR3 nucleotides read TGTGCCAGCAGCTCTCACCAGGGGCCTCTGTTTTTT. Amino acid sequence: CASSSHQGPLFF.

The V gene is TRBV15, the J gene TRBJ1-6; no definite D call. The CDR3 spans 15 residues. V lost 0 bases and J 4 bases, leaving 7 bases between the germline ends. Germline-derived CDR1 and CDR2 are LNHNV and YYDKDF (reference sequence). Here the CDR3 reads CATSRDNTYNSPLHF. The CDR3 DNA follows: TGTGCCACCAGCAGAGATAACACGTATAATTCACCCCTCCACTTT.

The chain carries TRBV5-1 and TRBJ2-2, with 10 bases fitting TRBD2. V dropped 4 bases and J dropped 8; count of bases not matched to a gene: 14. Germline CDR1 SGHRS, CDR2 YFSETQ. The CDR3 is 17 residues long. The CDR3 sequence is CASSLRPGLAETGELFF. Written as DNA, the CDR3 is TGCGCCAGCAGCCTACGACCCGGACTAGCGGAGACAGGGGAGCTGTTTTTT.

The V and J genes are TRBV6-5 and TRBJ1-2; 9 nucleotides match TRBD1. The CDR3 is 15 residues long. The J segment lost 3 bases and the V segment lost 6 bases, leaving 8 bases of the junction unmatched. Germline values: CDR1 MNHEY, CDR2 SVGAGI. The CDR3 spells CASRRIQGADYGYTF. The DNA for the CDR3 is TGTGCCAGCAGGAGAATACAGGGGGCGGACTATGGCTACACCTTC.

The CDR3 DNA sequence: TGTGCCAGCAGCCAAATGACTAGCGGCCATGAGCAGTTCTTC. It specifies CASSQMTSGHEQFF. The rearrangement uses TRBV3-1 (or the pseudogene TRBV3-2) and TRBJ2-1, with 9 bases aligning to TRBD2. This CDR3 has 14 residues. Germline CDR1 reads LGHDT; CDR2 reads YNNKEL (reference sequence). The ends lost 2 bases at V and 8 bases at J; junction bases unmatched: 4.

This chain connects TRBV18 to TRBJ2-6; tentatively, D is TRBD2 (5 bases). The CDR3 consists of 14 residues. Trimming cost V 5 bases and J 1 base, with 6 bases left between them. CDR1 is KGHSH, CDR2 LQKENI, per germline. CDR3 sequence (DNA): TGTGCCAGCTCAAGGGAGTCTGGGGCCAACGTCCTGACTTTC. Translated: CASSRESGANVLTF.

V gene TRBV21-1 combines with J gene TRBJ2-3; no DNA check was done on the table's D call, TRBD2. TRBV21-1 is listed as a pseudogene. CDR3 size: 16 residues. The CDR3 DNA reads TGTGCCAGCATCATCGGGGACTGCCGGGGCACAGATACGCAGTATTTT. This gives the protein CASIIGDCRGTDTQYF.

The rearrangement uses TRBV18 and TRBJ1-2, with 7 bases lining up with TRBD1. CDR3 length: 13 residues. Germline V gives CDR1 KGHSH, CDR2 LQKENI. Losses at the gene ends were 6 bases for V and 3 bases for J; bases not matched to a gene: 4. In nucleotides, the CDR3 is TGTGCCAGCTCGCCCGGGACAGACTATGGCTACACCTTC. This encodes CASSPGTDYGYTF.

The J gene is TRBJ2-7, the V gene TRBV27; 10 nucleotides align to TRBD2. Germline values: CDR1 MNHEY, CDR2 SMNVEV (reference sequence). This CDR3 region has 15 residues. V was clipped by 2 bases and J by 1 base; unmatched bases: 2. The CDR3: CASSLVAGGSYEQYF. The DNA for the CDR3 is TGTGCCAGCAGTTTAGTAGCGGGAGGTTCCTACGAGCAGTACTTC.

The chain recombines TRBV9 with TRBJ1-2; no definite D call. Trimming pared 3 bases from V and 2 bases from J, leaving 23 bases between. The CDR3 is 18 residues long. Germline assignment: CDR1 SGDLS and CDR2 YYNGEE. Here the CDR3 DNA reads TGTGCCAGCAGCGCTGGGAGGGATGACACTGATAAAAACTATGGCTACACCTTC. Protein sequence: CASSAGRDDTDKNYGYTF.

V is TRBV7-3 and J is TRBJ2-3, with TRBD2 matching 7 bases. Germline loops: CDR1 SGHTA, CDR2 FQGTGA. Trimming at V came to 2 bases and at J to 0 bases, leaving 2 bases not matched to a gene. The CDR3 length is 15 residues. This CDR3 reads CASSLLAASTDTQYF. CDR3 DNA sequence: TGTGCCAGCAGCTTACTAGCGGCTAGCACAGATACGCAGTATTTT.

In nucleotides, the CDR3 is TGTGCCAGCAGCGCATCCGGGGGGGTTTTGTCGGATACGCAGTATTTT. Amino acid sequence: CASSASGGVLSDTQYF. This chain links TRBV5-4 with TRBJ2-3, with TRBD2 matching 8 bases. This CDR3 contains 16 residues. CDR1 and CDR2 from the germline V gene are SGHNT and YYREEE (reference sequence). The V segment lost 4 bases and the J segment 6 bases; nucleotides outside the gene matches: 13.

This sequence joins TRBV5-5 and TRBJ1-4; possible D gene TRBD1, 5 bases. V shed 1 base and J shed 8 bases, with 15 bases lying between them. Germline CDR1 reads SGHKS; CDR2 reads YYEKEE (reference sequence). The CDR3 totals 15 residues. CDR3 in DNA: TGTGCCAGCAGCTTGCATTCAGGGAACGGCGAAAAACTGTTTTTT. This gives the protein CASSLHSGNGEKLFF. Combining the CDR3 with reference TRBV5-5 and TRBJ1-4 gives the whole variable domain DAGVTQSPTHLIKTRGQQVTLRCSPISGHKSVSWYQQVLGQGPQFIFQYYEKEERGRGNFPDRFSARQFPNYSSELNVNALLLGDSALYLCASSLHSGNGEKLFFGSGTQLSVL.

The V gene is TRBV9, the J gene TRBJ2-1; TRBD2 aligns across 9 bases. The CDR3 runs to 16 residues. Germline assignment: CDR1 SGDLS and CDR2 YYNGEE. The J segment lost 2 bases and the V segment lost 0 bases, leaving 3 bases of the junction unmatched. The CDR3 DNA is TGTGCCAGCAGCGTAGGAAAGCGGGAGGCCTACAATGAGCAGTTCTTC. It codes for CASSVGKREAYNEQFF.

The DNA for the CDR3 is TGTGCCAGCAGCTATCCGATAGCCGGGACTAGCGCCAATGAGCAGTTCTTC. Amino acids: CASSYPIAGTSANEQFF. The rearrangement uses TRBV7-8 and TRBJ2-1; the match to TRBD2 covers 10 bases. V was pared by 4 bases and J by 6 bases, with 12 bases of the junction left unmatched. In germline, CDR1 is SGHVS, CDR2 FQNEAQ. The CDR3 has 17 residues. The whole variable domain, remainder taken from reference TRBV7-8 and TRBJ2-1, is GAGVSQSPRYKVAKRGQDVALRCDPISGHVSLFWYQQALGQGPEFLTYFQNEAQLDKSGLPSDRFFAERPEGSVSTLKIQRTQQEDSAVYLCASSYPIAGTSANEQFFGPGTRLTVL.

The gene calls are TRBV9 and TRBJ2-1; a possible D gene is TRBD2 (6 bases). This CDR3 spans 15 amino acids. Trimming cost V 0 bases and J 5 bases, with 12 bases left between them. Germline V lookup: CDR1 SGDLS, CDR2 YYNGEE. In DNA form, the CDR3 reads TGTGCCAGCAGCGTAGGTGGGACTCCAAACAATGAGCAGTTCTTC. Amino acid sequence: CASSVGGTPNNEQFF.

This clone was seen only a few times. The CDR3 spells CASSPQGYEQYF. In DNA, the CDR3 is TGTGCCAGCAGCCCCCAGGGCTACGAGCAGTACTTC. This chain links TRBV16 with TRBJ2-7, with D perhaps matching TRBD1 (5 bases). V was clipped by 4 bases and J by 3 bases, with 7 bases between them. The germline CDR1 and CDR2 sequences are KGHSY and FQNENV. The CDR3 is 12 residues long.

The V gene is TRBV7-2, the J gene TRBJ2-7; maybe TRBD1 (6 bases). Trimming removed 5 bases from V and 0 bases from J, with 11 bases in between. The CDR3 consists of 14 residues. Germline V gene data show CDR1 as SGHTA and CDR2 as FQGNSA. DNA of the CDR3: TGTGCCAGCAGCCCCGGGACAAACTCCTACGAGCAGTACTTC. Translation: CASSPGTNSYEQYF.

The table lists this clone with a few counts. The rearrangement links TRBV27 to TRBJ1-1; the D gene is possibly TRBD1 (5 bases). V lost 1 base, J lost 3 bases, and 6 bases lay in between. CDR3 size: 13 residues. Germline lookup yields CDR1 MNHEY and CDR2 SMNVEV (reference sequence). The DNA for the CDR3 is TGTGCCAGCAGTTTATGGGGGGACACTGAAGCTTTCTTT. Protein sequence: CASSLWGDTEAFF.

The CDR3 bases are TGCGCCAGCAGCCGGACTAGCGTCGGTAATGAGCAGTTCTTC. Translation gives CASSRTSVGNEQFF. The rearrangement joins TRBV5-1 to TRBJ2-1; 9 nucleotides line up with TRBD2. This CDR3 has 14 amino acids. With 4 bases clipped from V and 7 bases from J, the junction kept 6 bases outside the gene matches. Germline V CDR1 and CDR2: SGHRS, YFSETQ.

The V gene is TRBV7-2, the J gene TRBJ2-4; tentative D call: TRBD2 (6 bases). V was clipped by 1 base and J by 3 bases, with 13 bases between them. CDR1 and CDR2 from the germline V gene are SGHTA and FQGNSA. The CDR3 is 16 amino acids. CDR3 nucleotide sequence: TGTGCCAGCAGCTTAGTCGGGGGAGCAGGCAAAAACATTCAGTACTTC. Encoded protein: CASSLVGGAGKNIQYF.